Given below is one T cell receptor (beta chain) in context. What antigen it recognizes has not been identified. Qualities for individual bases were not recorded, and no much larger clone is one base off. This entry belongs to a study of cytomegalovirus exposure and HLA in healthy donors (dated 2017 in TCRdb). Background on the whole study: An earlier analysis of 587 of the donors reported roughly 300 Gb of sequence data and 117 million unique TCR beta sequences obtained from roughly 180 million T cells. An early release that covered fewer than 800 HLA-typed donors contained about 300 gigabases of sequencing data and 70 million to 100 million unique TCR sequences. Among the roughly 430 genotyped donors, around 81% belonged to the genetic ancestry cluster associated with self-reported Caucasian donors. The study aimed to test whether signatures of past pathogen exposure could be identified by cataloging public T cell receptors. Using immunosequencing, the study profiled T cell repertoires from about 620 subjects and related those repertoires to cytomegalovirus serostatus. A separate validation cohort of over a hundred different subjects was used in addition to the roughly 670-subject first cohort. To predict cytomegalovirus infection status, the study brought together high-throughput TCR immunosequencing, statistical association of individual TCRs with disease status, and machine learning. A later analysis re-examined previously published TCR beta repertoires from about 670 donors and added high-resolution HLA genotyping to investigate patterns of TCR occurrence. Rather than drawing on any new phenotypic data, the later analysis identified candidate immune exposures from TCR beta sequences and the way those sequences occurred across donors. To decide whether each TCR beta V gene segment behaved as functional or pseudogenic, an earlier analysis of some 540 of the donors relied on high-throughput TCR beta sequencing. Donor age, sex, ethnicity and CMV serostatus were compiled alongside the repertoire data. In a later genetic analysis, genome-wide SNP genotypes for about 65% of the 666 donors were used, and that subset was treated as a discovery cohort. All discovery cohort repertoires had been generated on a single sequencing platform. Both class I and class II loci were covered by HLA typing, at four-digit resolution. The number of donors typed differed by locus, with about 620-630 for A, B, C, DRB1 and DQB1, around 500 for DQA1, 600 to 610 for DPA1, and about 450 for DPB1. A handful of DR-DQ haplotypes were handled as single units for association and clustering because linkage in the cohort was strong. On average, 235,054 unique TCR beta nucleotide sequences were sequenced per donor among some 420 genotyped donors of the cohort, with roughly 18% of those sequences being non-productive.

Receptor amplification or capture employed the immunoSEQ multiplex PCR assay. For the multiplex PCR, a mixture combining 60 forward primers for TCR Vbeta segments and 13 reverse primers for TCR Jbeta segments was used. Amplification of the CDR3 region of rearranged TCR beta genes was performed with a multiplex PCR assay on genomic DNA. The Illumina HiSeq System was used to sequence the amplified TCR beta libraries as 87-base-pair reads. The study's processing was this. Across the 700 or so repertoires, a later analysis counted tens of millions of unique TCR beta chains, about 10 million of which were shared by at least two donors. A nearest-neighbor algorithm error-corrected the raw reads and collapsed the reads into unique sequences, merging closely related sequences to remove PCR and sequencing errors. To assign V, D and J gene segments, CDR3 sequences were aligned to IMGT reference sequences. For a sequence to be retained, a match of at least six nucleotides was required to both a V gene segment and a J gene segment. Rearrangements were called productive when the CDR3 lacked stop codons and stayed in frame with V and J; all others were non-productive. Following IMGT convention, CDR3 was defined as the stretch from the second conserved V-encoded cysteine up to the conserved J-encoded phenylalanine. In an earlier analysis of 587 of the donors, sequences lacking an unambiguous match to a single V gene segment were excluded. An earlier analysis of fewer than 750 of the donors called V segments functional above 56.7% productive rearrangements and segregating when the between-donor standard deviation exceeded 5%. A statistical classification framework was built for diagnosing cytomegalovirus status from the catalog of TCR beta chain sequences. V and J gene assignment, in a later analysis, came from comparing TCR nucleotide sequences with IMGT/GENE-DB human TR gene sequences. In a later analysis, CDR3 sequences and most-parsimonious VDJ recombination scenarios were assigned using the TCRdist pipeline. A later analysis defined each TCR beta chain by its CDR3 amino acid sequence plus V-gene family, and excluded reads lacking a unique V-gene family. As a way to deal with suspected cross-contamination and a sequencing artifact, a later analysis dropped approximately 590 nucleotide sequences that were highly shared and had low generation probability. In a later analysis, a clonal expansion index was calculated for each public chain from normalized within-repertoire ranks of inferred template counts. Generation probabilities in a later analysis came from a VDJ recombination model fitted to out-of-frame rearrangements, and those results were checked against IGoR. Hypergeometric tests were used in a later analysis to score TCR-TCR, TCR-HLA and TCR-CMV co-occurrence, with a repertoire-size bias correction applied to the TCR pairs. A later analysis estimated false discovery rates by permuting HLA or CMV assignments 20 times. In a later analysis, co-occurring TCRs were grouped using DBSCAN, with TCRdist sequence similarity added in when clustering inside HLA-allele-positive subsets. Repertoires with fewer than 30,000 or more than 120,000 public chains, plus five repertoires with anomalous nucleotide sharing, were excluded from co-occurrence clustering. TCRdb mirrors the immuneACCESS table, restricted to in-frame sequences. Some clones are absent from its copies; in checked studies, under half trace to an unresolved V gene, and the reason for the others is unknown. V, J and clone size were drawn from that table, and D and trimming were deduced from the DNA. The table for this sample lists about 99,000 clones; around 82% of them were counted only once. Approximately 10% of the sample is in the top ten clones.

The cohort was made up of under 800 healthy bone marrow donors. At the time of sampling, all cohort members were nominally healthy, though unrecorded immune exposures were likely present. The donor tested CMV seropositive, placing the donor among the roughly 300 seropositive members of the cohort. A peripheral blood sample was provided by each donor, and peripheral blood mononuclear cells were used for TCR beta sequencing. The Qiagen DNeasy Blood Extraction Kit was used to extract genomic DNA from the blood cell samples. Results the study describes overall, beyond this receptor: The sequencing pipeline was judged likely to have produced a cluster of highly shared sequence variants as a technical artifact. Some IMGT-functional V segments, including TRBV6-2 and TRBV6-3, could not be distinguished by the 87-base-pair reads and were therefore excluded. In an earlier analysis of more than 450 of the donors, most TCR beta V segments were observed in productive rearrangements about 90% or about 30% of the time, broadly matching IMGT annotations. The study gave a list of around 170 TCR beta chains associated with cytomegalovirus. According to a later analysis, most CMV-associated TCR beta chains appeared to be HLA-restricted, and the HLA associations seemed to be driven largely by CMV exposure. In a later analysis, HLA-associated TCR beta chains showed more clonal expansion and lower generation probabilities than non-associated chains that were equally common. Sequencing depth was assumed to be roughly uniform across donors in the presence/absence analyses, though that assumption may not hold. Because HLA typing was unavailable for some donors at each locus, only the typed subset was used in association tests. According to a later analysis, parvovirus B19, influenza, CMV and Epstein-Barr virus appeared linked to several top co-occurrence clusters. In a later analysis, 15,000 to 20,000 TCR beta sequences were associated with specific HLA alleles at a false discovery rate of 0.05. According to a later analysis, TCR association rates differed among HLA loci, with DRB1 alleles showing the most associated TCRs and HLA-C alleles showing the fewest. Because counts were too low, seventeen rarely observed V segments, including chromosome 9 orphons, were left out of the earlier analysis of 500 to 750 of the donors. The authors suggested that the approach could potentially be extended to other disease states and immunological phenotypes. The classifier was reported to diagnose cytomegalovirus status with high specificity and sensitivity in both the original and validation cohorts. A further reported finding was that TCR beta sequences accurately predicted the HLA-A and HLA-B alleles for most subjects in the first cohort. Only TCR beta chains were sequenced in this cohort, and the absence of alpha or paired-chain data limited detectable features. CMV serostatus was the only immune exposure information available for the cohort. An association between a missense DCLRE1C variant and V-gene and J-gene trimming of TCR beta chains was found in a later genetic analysis and replicated in an independent cohort. A few of the identified cytomegalovirus-associated TCR beta chains were confirmed in vitro to be specific for cytomegalovirus antigens. Linkage disequilibrium might explain the correlated functional status among segregating V segments, but an unknown experimental factor could not be excluded. A later genetic analysis reported fewer N-insertions in productive TCRs among donors in an Asian-associated ancestry cluster than the roughly 640-donor mean. Assigning TCR associations to individual alleles was difficult when HLA alleles, especially DR and DQ, strongly co-occurred. Most TCR sequences were observed very rarely across donors, whereas some public TCRs were present in many individuals.

CDR1 and CDR2, looked up from the germline V gene, are SGHAT and FQNNGV. The CDR3 contains 14 residues, cysteine and phenylalanine counted. The CDR3 DNA has 42 bases and is translated from base 1. V was cut back by 7 bases and J by 0 bases, leaving a gap of 13 bases between them. The sequence was collected from a woman aged 18-29 years in good health and CMV-seropositive. The specimen was PBMCs. The chain uses TRBV11-2 and TRBJ2-7; the D gene is perhaps TRBD2, from 5 matching bases. The sequenced DNA is TGTGCCAGCACAGCGACTGGAGGCTCCTACGAGCAGTACTTC. Translation gives CASTATGGSYEQYF. Reference TRBV11-2 and TRBJ2-7 genes cover what lies past the CDR3, so the full variable domain is EAGVAQSPRYKIIEKRQSVAFWCNPISGHATLYWYQQILGQGPKLLIQFQNNGVVDDSQLPKDRFSAERLKGVDSTLKIQPAKLEDSAVYLCASTATGGSYEQYFGPGTRLTVT.